Below, 7 T cell receptor beta chains from the same sample are listed, as sequenced in a study of shared clonotypes between healthy human individuals. TCRdb's table, derived via immunoSEQ multiplex PCR, lists solely in-frame clones and lacks some. The sample includes about 1 million clones, approximately 70% of them seen just once. The material sequenced was memory CD4+ T cells sorted from blood. Specified subset: CD45RA-negative fraction. The source of these receptors is a man aged 18 to 30 in good health.

This rearrangement joins TRBV29-1 to TRBJ2-7; D might be TRBD2 (5 bases). This CDR3 is 14 amino acids long. Per the germline V gene, CDR1 is SQVTM and CDR2 is ANQGSEA. Trimming left V 0 bases short and J 1 base short, with 10 bases between. The CDR3 sequence is CSVEEEDGSYEQYF. The CDR3 DNA reads TGCAGCGTTGAAGAGGAGGACGGATCCTACGAGCAGTACTTC.

The chain has TRBV18 and TRBJ2-7, with 10 bases identical to TRBD2. Trimming removed 3 bases from V and 1 base from J; junction bases left unmatched: 6. This CDR3 spans 16 amino acids. From germline, CDR1 is KGHSH and CDR2 LQKENI. CDR3 region: CASSPPGLAISYEQYF. The CDR3 nucleotides are TGTGCCAGCTCACCCCCGGGACTAGCGATTTCCTACGAGCAGTACTTC.

With respect to this clone: Different DNA sequences within this sample yield the same CDR3. V is TRBV5-1 and J is TRBJ2-7; 10 nucleotides line up with TRBD2. Germline assignment: CDR1 SGHRS and CDR2 YFSETQ. V lost 0 bases and J lost 2; bases outside the gene matches: 2. This CDR3 contains 15 residues. This chain's CDR3 is CASSLVAGGPYEQYF. CDR3 coding DNA: TGCGCCAGCAGCTTGGTAGCGGGAGGACCCTACGAGCAGTACTTC.

With regard to this clone: The same CDR3 also results from other DNA sequences found in this sample. This sequence joins TRBV6-1 and TRBJ1-5, with TRBD1 as a possible D gene (6 bases). Germline V CDR1 and CDR2: MNHNS, SASEGT. The CDR3 spans 14 residues. V was clipped by 4 bases and J by 4 bases, with 11 bases between them. The CDR3 nucleotides read TGTGCCAGCAGTGGAGGACAGATAAATCAGCCCCAGCATTTT. It encodes CASSGGQINQPQHF.

This clone has only a few counts. CDR3 amino acids: CAITTGLTDTQYF. DNA of the CDR3: TGTGCCATCACCACAGGCCTCACAGATACGCAGTATTTT. J is TRBJ2-3 and V is TRBV10-3, with D possibly matching TRBD1 (5 bases). The CDR3 spans 13 residues. Germline values: CDR1 ENHRY, CDR2 SYGVKD. V was shortened by 7 bases and J by 2 bases, with 10 bases between the two germline ends.

The V call is TRBV5-1, the J call TRBJ2-7, with D unresolved. Germline CDR1 SGHRS, CDR2 YFSETQ. V was pared by 0 bases and J by 0 bases, with 10 bases between. The CDR3 extends over 15 amino acids. CDR3 amino acids: CASSLGAADSYEQYF. The CDR3, as DNA: TGCGCCAGCAGCTTGGGGGCGGCGGACTCCTACGAGCAGTACTTC.

V gene TRBV5-1 combines with J gene TRBJ2-3; the match to TRBD1 covers 8 bases. The CDR3 has 14 amino acids. V dropped 1 base and J dropped 6; count of bases not matched to a gene: 4. Germline values: CDR1 SGHRS, CDR2 YFSETQ. CDR3 amino acids: CASSLSQGADTQYF. CDR3 DNA sequence: TGCGCCAGCAGCTTGTCGCAGGGGGCGGATACGCAGTATTTT. Full variable domain (missing parts from reference TRBV5-1 and TRBJ2-3): KAGVTQTPRYLIKTRGQQVTLSCSPISGHRSVSWYQQTPGQGLQFLFEYFSETQRNKGNFPGRFSGRQFSNSRSEMNVSTLELGDSALYLCASSLSQGADTQYFGPGTRLTVL.